Listed here are 7 T cell receptor beta chains from one sample, sequenced in a study of T cell repertoires in cytomegalovirus infection. TCRdb reprocessed the reads with MiXCR, giving one entry per CDR3 protein. Of around 440,000 distinct CDR3 sequences in the sample, approximately 11% were seen once. The source material was PBMCs. The receptors were gathered from a human donor in good health (CMV status not recorded). Some clones in this sample may be carry-over from other donors' samples.

This clonotype turned up a few times. The chain has TRBV20-1 and TRBJ1-5, with D perhaps TRBD1 (6 bases). V lost 1 base, J lost 5 bases, and 12 bases lay in between. The CDR3 runs to 14 residues. The germline V gene has CDR1 DFQATT and CDR2 SNEGSKA (reference sequence). In DNA form, the CDR3 reads TGCAGTGCTAGAGTAGGGGGTCCCCATCAGCCCCAGCATTTT. Residues: CSARVGGPHQPQHF.

V gene TRBV19 combines with J gene TRBJ2-1, with TRBD1 identical over 8 bases. The CDR3 runs to 16 residues. V lost 7 bases, J lost 0 bases, and 8 bases stayed unmatched. The germline V gene encodes CDR1 LNHDA and CDR2 SQIVND (reference sequence). CDR3 loop: CASTQGARSSYNEQFF. The CDR3 nucleotides read TGTGCCAGTACCCAGGGGGCCAGGAGCTCCTACAATGAGCAGTTCTTC.

This clonotype was seen repeatedly, ten times or more. The rearrangement uses TRBV7-3 and TRBJ2-1, with D possibly TRBD1 on 5 matching bases. Deletions cut 5 bases from V and 9 bases from J, with 8 bases between. The CDR3 runs to 11 residues. Germline-derived CDR1 and CDR2 are SGHTA and FQGTGA. CDR3 region: CASSKGVEQFF. The CDR3 DNA follows: TGTGCCAGCAGCAAAGGGGTTGAGCAGTTCTTC. Full variable domain (rest looked up from reference TRBV7-3 and TRBJ2-1): GAGVSQTPSNKVTEKGKYVELRCDPISGHTALYWYRQSLGQGPEFLIYFQGTGAADDSGLPNDRFFAVRPEGSVSTLKIQRTERGDSAVYLCASSKGVEQFFGPGTRLTVL.

V usage is TRBV29-1 and J usage is TRBJ1-4; D not resolved. The germline V and J ends were trimmed by 4 bases and 4 bases, with 7 bases remaining between them. Germline values: CDR1 SQVTM, CDR2 ANQGSEA. This CDR3 contains 12 residues. The CDR3 DNA reads as TGCAGCGTTGCTGAGGGTAATGAAAAACTGTTTTTT. Its protein product is CSVAEGNEKLFF.

This clonotype has ten or more counts. V and J are TRBV7-9 and TRBJ1-4; 11 nucleotides agree with TRBD1. The CDR3 is 15 residues long. The junction had 3 bases not matched to a gene; V was cut back by 1 base and J by 8 bases. In germline, CDR1 is SEHNR, CDR2 FQNEAQ (reference sequence). CDR3: CASSLGTGGREKLFF. In DNA form, the CDR3 reads TGTGCCAGCAGCTTAGGGACAGGGGGCCGCGAAAAACTGTTTTTT.

The chain is built from TRBV12-3 or TRBV12-4 and TRBJ1-1; no clear D gene. V was pared by 2 bases and J by 5 bases, with 12 bases between. CDR3 length equals 14 residues. CDR3 DNA: TGTGCCAGCAGTTTATATGCAGAAAGGACTGAAGCTTTCTTT. Its protein is CASSLYAERTEAFF.

The table lists this clonotype with a few counts. The V call is TRBV4-1, the J call TRBJ2-1; 9 bases are shared with TRBD1. Germline trimming cut 1 base from V and 2 bases from J; bases unmatched to any gene: 6. This CDR3 is built from 17 residues. Germline CDR1 and CDR2: MGHRA and YSYEKL. The CDR3 reads CASSQGGQGIPYNEQFF. The DNA of the CDR3 is TGCGCCAGCAGCCAAGGGGGACAGGGCATCCCCTACAATGAGCAGTTCTTC.